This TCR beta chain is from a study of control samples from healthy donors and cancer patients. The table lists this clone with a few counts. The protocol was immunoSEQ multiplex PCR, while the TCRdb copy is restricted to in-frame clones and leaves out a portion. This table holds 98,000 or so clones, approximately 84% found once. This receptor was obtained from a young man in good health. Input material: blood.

The CDR3 spells CASSWGQGNTEAFF. The CDR3 region has the DNA TGTGCCAGCAGCTGGGGACAGGGGAACACTGAAGCTTTCTTT. The chain combines TRBV7-9 with TRBJ1-1, with 9 nucleotides matching TRBD1. The CDR3 extends over 14 amino acids. After removal of 4 bases from V and 1 base from J, the junction contained 1 base not matched to a gene. The germline V gene has CDR1 SEHNR and CDR2 FQNEAQ (reference sequence).